The 30 T cell receptor beta chains below come from one sample, sequenced in a study of identical twins. TCRdb recomputed calls from the 5' RACE reads with MiXCR, one row per CDR3 protein. The sample yields some 660,000 distinct CDR3 sequences, 8.6% seen once. These data were also filed under a second study, of yellow fever vaccine responses in identical twins.

The sequencing input was PBMCs. The source is a woman aged 18-30 years in good health.

The V call is TRBV25-1, the J call TRBJ2-3; tentative D call: TRBD2 (6 bases). V lost 8 bases and J lost 4, with 19 bases in between. Germline V lookup: CDR1 MGHDK, CDR2 SYGVNS. This CDR3 comprises 15 residues. CDR3 residues: CASGPLAIFPDTQYF. In nucleotides, the CDR3 is TGTGCCAGCGGCCCACTAGCTATCTTCCCAGATACGCAGTATTTT.

J is TRBJ2-5 and V is TRBV5-1; a possible D gene is TRBD1 (5 bases). Germline assignment: CDR1 SGHRS and CDR2 YFSETQ. V was cut by 5 bases and J by 5 bases, with 13 bases left in between. The CDR3 totals 13 residues. As DNA, the CDR3 is TGCGCCAGCAGTTATCAGGGAAGGGAGACCCAGTACTTC. It is translated as CASSYQGRETQYF.

This clonotype showed up many times. This chain uses TRBV16 with TRBJ1-6, with TRBD1 matching 7 bases. The J segment lost 14 bases and the V segment lost 1 base, leaving 11 bases of the junction unmatched. This CDR3 comprises 15 residues. In germline, CDR1 is KGHSY, CDR2 FQNENV. CDR3 loop: CASSQFKGATGTLHF. CDR3 in DNA: TGTGCCAGCAGCCAATTCAAGGGGGCAACCGGGACCCTCCACTTT.

This clonotype was recorded many times. This chain connects TRBV28 to TRBJ2-6; D gene unclear. The germline CDR1 and CDR2 sequences are MDHEN and SYDVKM. This CDR3 spans 16 amino acids. The V gene lost 5 bases and the J gene lost 0 bases, with 11 bases spanning the gap. The CDR3 region is CASSPTLVSGANVLTF. The CDR3 bases are TGTGCCAGCAGTCCTACCCTTGTCTCTGGGGCCAACGTCCTGACTTTC.

The table lists this clonotype with a few counts. The rearrangement uses TRBV11-2 and TRBJ2-1, with 9 nucleotides matching TRBD1. V shed 7 bases and J 8 bases; nucleotides not matched to a gene: 12. CDR3 size: 15 residues. Germline loops: CDR1 SGHAT, CDR2 FQNNGV. The CDR3 nucleotides are TGTGCCAGCACCAACCGGGACAGGGTTTTCGATGAGCAGTTCTTC. This sequence encodes CASTNRDRVFDEQFF.

This clonotype was counted between two and nine times. The CDR3 nucleotides are TGCAGTGCTAGTAGGGAAGATCAGCCCCAGCATTTT. Protein product: CSASREDQPQHF. The V and J genes are TRBV20-1 and TRBJ1-5, with no clear D. CDR1 and CDR2 (germline): DFQATT, SNEGSKA (reference sequence). CDR3 size: 12 residues. Deletions cut 3 bases from V and 5 bases from J, with 8 bases between.

In this sample, this clonotype turned up a few times. This chain joins TRBV18 and TRBJ2-7; D is undetermined. The CDR3 contains 14 residues. Trimming took off 3 bases at V and 1 base at J, with 10 bases between the two ends. Germline V lookup: CDR1 KGHSH, CDR2 LQKENI. Here the CDR3 DNA reads TGTGCCAGCTCACCCAATACCGGATCCTACGAGCAGTACTTC. This sequence encodes CASSPNTGSYEQYF.

This clonotype was seen a few times. The rearrangement links TRBV11-2 to TRBJ2-5, with D possibly being TRBD1 (6 bases). Trimming took off 2 bases at V and 0 bases at J, with 7 bases between the two ends. The CDR3 extends over 14 amino acids. Germline CDR1 reads SGHAT; CDR2 reads FQNNGV. The CDR3 DNA sequence: TGTGCCAGCAGCTTAAACAGGGACCAAGAGACCCAGTACTTC. It translates to CASSLNRDQETQYF.

CDR3 sequence reads: CASSQWTSGTGETQYF. The CDR3 coding sequence is TGCGCCAGCAGCCAATGGACTAGCGGGACCGGCGAGACCCAGTACTTC. The V call is TRBV10-2, the J call TRBJ2-5; 12 positions match TRBD2. The CDR3 is 16 residues long. V dropped 6 bases and J dropped 5; count of bases not matched to a gene: 10. Looked up from germline, CDR1 is WSHSY and CDR2 is SAAADI.

This clonotype was detected many times. The chain employs TRBV20-1 and TRBJ2-7; TRBD1 agrees at 7 bases. V trimming: 2 bases; J trimming: 0 bases; junction bases outside the gene matches: 1. Per germline, CDR1 DFQATT and CDR2 SNEGSKA (reference sequence). There are 13 residues in the CDR3. CDR3 DNA: TGCAGTGCTAGAACAGGGGTCTCCTACGAGCAGTACTTC. Protein: CSARTGVSYEQYF.

This clonotype turned up a few times. The chain uses TRBV5-1 and TRBJ2-7, with unresolved D. CDR3 length equals 14 residues. Germline V CDR1 and CDR2: SGHRS, YFSETQ. Trimming pared 0 bases from V and 4 bases from J, leaving 11 bases between. The CDR3 region has the DNA TGCGCCAGCAGCTTGGGGCAGCCCGGGTACGAGCAGTACTTC. Translated, it gives CASSLGQPGYEQYF.

This clonotype has ten or more counts. V and J are TRBV12-3 or TRBV12-4 and TRBJ2-3, with 8 bases matching TRBD2. The trim removed 4 bases at V and 0 bases at J, leaving 18 bases unmatched. This CDR3 comprises 20 residues. The CDR3 protein is CASSYGRLGREVISTDTQYF. The CDR3 nucleotides read TGTGCCAGCAGTTATGGACGATTGGGGCGGGAGGTTATAAGCACAGATACGCAGTATTTT.

This clonotype has at least ten counts. The V and J genes are TRBV20-1 and TRBJ2-7; 8 bases map to TRBD1. The V and J ends lost 0 bases and 4 bases, in that order; junction bases with no gene match: 17. Germline CDR1 reads DFQATT; CDR2 reads SNEGSKA (reference sequence). CDR3 length equals 18 residues. The CDR3 nucleotides read TGCAGTGCTAGAGAGGGCCTGACGCGAGACAGGGGTCGGTACGAGCAGTACTTC. This gives the protein CSAREGLTRDRGRYEQYF.

This CDR3 is CATRLASYNEQFF. As DNA, the CDR3 is TGTGCCACCAGGCTGGCGTCCTACAATGAGCAGTTCTTC. The rearrangement joins TRBV11-2 to TRBJ2-1; D unclear. The CDR3 is 13 residues long. Germline V CDR1 and CDR2: SGHAT, FQNNGV. The V and J ends lost 10 bases and 1 base respectively, with 11 bases between them.

The gene calls are TRBV10-3 and TRBJ2-3, with 8 bases lining up with TRBD2. With V trimmed by 2 bases and J by 6 bases, 1 base remained unmatched. The CDR3 is made up of 13 amino acids. Germline loops: CDR1 ENHRY, CDR2 SYGVKD. The CDR3 sequence: CAISEGGRDTQYF. For the CDR3, the DNA is TGTGCCATCAGTGAGGGCGGGAGGGATACGCAGTATTTT.

This clonotype was counted many times. The junction does not match germline at one end; this may be a read error. This sequence joins TRBV7-7 and TRBJ2-5; 7 bases fit TRBD1. Germline V gene sequence: CDR1 SSHAT, CDR2 FNYEAQ (reference sequence). This CDR3 contains 14 residues. CDR3 protein: CASSPGTVQETQYF. The DNA of the CDR3 is TGTGCTAGCAGCCCTGGGACAGTCCAAGAGACCCAGTACTTC. The whole variable domain, remainder taken from reference TRBV7-7 and TRBJ2-5, is GAGVSQSPRYKVTKRGQDVTLRCDPISSHATLYWYQQALGQGPEFLTYFNYEAQPDKSGLPSDRFSAERPEGSISTLTIQRTEQRDSAMYRCASSPGTVQETQYFGPGTRLLVL.

This clonotype was found many times. One end of the junction is discordant with germline, which a read error may explain. J is TRBJ2-1 and V is TRBV7-2; TRBD2 is a possible D gene (5 bases). Germline V CDR1 and CDR2: SGHTA, FQGNSA. This CDR3 contains 13 residues. The CDR3 is CASSLGEYNEQFF. For the CDR3, the DNA is TGTGCTAGCAGCCTGGGAGAGTACAATGAGCAGTTCTTC.

This clonotype was counted a few times. The CDR3 DNA follows: TGCGCCAGCAGCTACCGGACAGGGGGTTACACCGGGGAGCTGTTTTTT. Amino acid sequence: CASSYRTGGYTGELFF. The rearrangement links TRBV5-1 to TRBJ2-2; 10 bases align to TRBD1. With V trimmed by 3 bases and J by 3 bases, 5 bases remained unmatched. Germline lookup yields CDR1 SGHRS and CDR2 YFSETQ. This CDR3 contains 16 residues.

The table lists this clonotype with many counts. V usage is TRBV28 and J usage is TRBJ2-7; 13 nucleotides line up with TRBD2. The CDR3 loop spans 16 amino acids. V was pared by 5 bases and J by 4 bases, with 8 bases of the junction left unmatched. Germline values: CDR1 MDHEN, CDR2 SYDVKM. CDR3 in amino acids: CASSPRLAGGQYEQYF. CDR3 bases: TGTGCCAGCAGTCCCAGACTAGCGGGAGGACAGTACGAGCAGTACTTC. The whole variable domain, filled in from reference TRBV28 and TRBJ2-7, reads DVKVTQSSRYLVKRTGEKVFLECVQDMDHENMFWYRQDPGLGLRLIYFSYDVKMKEKGDIPEGYSVSREKKERFSLILESASTNQTSMYLCASSPRLAGGQYEQYFGPGTRLTVT.

This clonotype was seen at least ten times. J is TRBJ2-5 and V is TRBV9; D uncertain. Germline CDR1 SGDLS, CDR2 YYNGEE. Trimming left V 4 bases short and J 5 bases short, with 21 bases between. CDR3 length equals 16 residues. CDR3 residues: CASSSSLASSWETQYF. CDR3 nucleotides: TGTGCCAGCAGCTCAAGCCTGGCGAGTAGTTGGGAGACCCAGTACTTC.

This clonotype occurred many times. This chain joins TRBV3-1 and TRBJ2-7, with 8 bases that match TRBD2. The germline V gene encodes CDR1 LGHDT and CDR2 YNNKEL (reference sequence). The CDR3 sequence is 16 residues long. Trimming at V came to 4 bases and at J to 2 bases, leaving 10 bases not matched to a gene. The DNA for the CDR3 is TGTGCCAGCAGCCGCTCTCTGGCGGGAGGTGCCTACGAGCAGTACTTC. Protein: CASSRSLAGGAYEQYF.

This clonotype was counted a few times. The chain uses TRBV29-1 and TRBJ2-3, with a tentative D call TRBD1 (6 bases). From germline, CDR1 is SQVTM and CDR2 ANQGSEA. Trimming took off 5 bases at V and 3 bases at J, with 15 bases between the two ends. The CDR3 length is 14 residues. This CDR3 is CSVWDTDATDTQYF. CDR3 DNA: TGCAGCGTTTGGGACACGGATGCTACAGATACGCAGTATTTT.

The chain has TRBV14 and TRBJ2-7; D is unresolved. Germline CDR1 and CDR2: SGHDN and FVKESK. The ends were cut back, 2 bases at V and 2 bases at J, with 13 bases in the middle. This CDR3 region has 15 residues. CDR3 sequence reads: CASSQFSGSTYEQYF. In nucleotides, the CDR3 is TGTGCCAGCAGCCAATTTAGTGGGTCCACCTACGAGCAGTACTTC.

This clonotype has just a few counts. The J gene is TRBJ2-3, the V gene TRBV10-3; TRBD2 agrees at 9 bases. The CDR3 has 21 amino acids. Per germline, CDR1 ENHRY and CDR2 SYGVKD. Trimming at V came to 2 bases and at J to 0 bases, leaving 18 bases not matched to a gene. For the CDR3, the DNA is TGTGCCATCAGTGAGAGGAAGACTAGCGGACCCGAGTCCACTAGCACAGATACGCAGTATTTT. Amino acids: CAISERKTSGPESTSTDTQYF.

This clonotype was counted a few times. This chain connects TRBV4-3 to TRBJ2-5; possibly TRBD2 for D (5 bases). Germline V gene data show CDR1 as LGHNA and CDR2 as YSLEER. V lost 1 base and J 2 bases, leaving 17 bases between the germline ends. This CDR3 is 17 amino acids long. Here the CDR3 DNA reads TGCGCCAGCAGCCAAGGAGCTGGCCAGCGGAGGCAAGAGACCCAGTACTTC. This translates into CASSQGAGQRRQETQYF.

This clonotype has more than one count but fewer than ten. The rearrangement uses TRBV11-2 and TRBJ2-6, with 7 bases that match TRBD2. The V gene end was trimmed by 5 bases and the J gene end by 4 bases; junction bases not matched to a gene: 11. This CDR3 region has 17 residues. Looked up from germline, CDR1 is SGHAT and CDR2 is FQNNGV. CDR3 protein: CASSEAGDTWGANVLTF. In nucleotides, the CDR3 is TGTGCCAGCAGCGAGGCGGGAGATACGTGGGGGGCCAACGTCCTGACTTTC.

This clonotype was picked up a small number of times. This chain connects TRBV11-3 to TRBJ2-3, with D maybe TRBD1 (5 bases). The V end was cut by 0 bases, the J end by 5 bases, with 9 bases between. The CDR3 has 14 amino acids. The germline gives CDR1 SGHNT, CDR2 YENEEA. The CDR3 DNA follows: TGTGCCAGCAGCTTAGAAGGGGATAAAGATACGCAGTATTTT. This codes for CASSLEGDKDTQYF.

There are a few counts of this clonotype. V and J are TRBV5-1 and TRBJ2-7, with 7 bases identical to TRBD1. Germline CDR1 and CDR2: SGHRS and YFSETQ. The J segment lost 8 bases and the V segment lost 2 bases, leaving 10 bases of the junction unmatched. This CDR3 has 14 amino acids. For the CDR3, the DNA is TGCGCCAGCAGCTTAGAACGACAGGGTGGGCAGCAGTACTTC. Protein: CASSLERQGGQQYF.

The chain has TRBV12-3 or TRBV12-4 and TRBJ1-6; the D is unclear. The CDR3 spans 17 residues. V lost 3 bases and J 10 bases, leaving 22 bases between the germline ends. This chain's CDR3 is CASSFNTHSAPRSPLHF. The CDR3 nucleotides are TGTGCCAGCAGTTTTAACACCCATAGCGCGCCGAGATCACCCCTCCACTTT.

The table lists this clonotype with a count of one. V is TRBV12-3 or TRBV12-4 and J is TRBJ2-5, with D perhaps matching TRBD1 or TRBD2 (6 bases each). CDR3 length: 17 amino acids. This CDR3 is CTCSLAAQGTQSETQYF. CDR3 bases: TGTACCTGCAGTTTAGCGGCCCAGGGGACCCAATCAGAGACCCAGTACTTC.